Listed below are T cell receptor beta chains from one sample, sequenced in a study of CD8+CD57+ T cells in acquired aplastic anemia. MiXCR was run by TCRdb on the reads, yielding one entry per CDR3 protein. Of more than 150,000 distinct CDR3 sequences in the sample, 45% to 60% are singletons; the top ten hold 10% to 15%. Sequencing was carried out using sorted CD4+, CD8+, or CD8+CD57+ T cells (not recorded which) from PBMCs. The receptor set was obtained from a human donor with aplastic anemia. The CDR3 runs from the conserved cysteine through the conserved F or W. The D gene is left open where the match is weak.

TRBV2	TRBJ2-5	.	CAITRSNQETQYF
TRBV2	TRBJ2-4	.	CASKPLAKNIQYF
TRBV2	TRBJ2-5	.	CASSVGPGAQYF
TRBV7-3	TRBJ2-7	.	CASSLGTHYEQYF
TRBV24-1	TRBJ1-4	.	CATSDSGRTHNEKLFF
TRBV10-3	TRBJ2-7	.	CAISEEGMGARYEQYF
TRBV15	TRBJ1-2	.	CATSRDGAGVGYTF
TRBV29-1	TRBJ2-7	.	CSSSRDPVGEQYF
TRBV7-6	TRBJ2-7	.	CASSDRRTYEQYF
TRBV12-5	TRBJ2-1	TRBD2	CASGLVLAGHNEQFF
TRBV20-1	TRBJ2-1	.	CSAARGSLSYNEQFF
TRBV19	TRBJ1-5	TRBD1	CASSVIQGQGTQPQHF
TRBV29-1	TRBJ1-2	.	CSVDDRLQGYGYTF
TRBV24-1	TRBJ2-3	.	CATSRYRVEDTQYF
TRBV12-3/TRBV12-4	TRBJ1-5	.	CASSLNQPQHF
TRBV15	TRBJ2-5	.	CATAKRATGETQYF
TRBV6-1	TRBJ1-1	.	CASSMTGRTEAFF
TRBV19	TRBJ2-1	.	CASNQAYNEQFF
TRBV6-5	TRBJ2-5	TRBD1	CASSKQTGIGETQYF
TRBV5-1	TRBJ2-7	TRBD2	CASSLVVAGGSYEQYF
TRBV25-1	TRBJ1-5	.	CASTGYSNQPQHF
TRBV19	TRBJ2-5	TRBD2	CASSIPSGGAPETQYF
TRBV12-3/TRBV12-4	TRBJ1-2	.	CASGTYGHMINYGYTF
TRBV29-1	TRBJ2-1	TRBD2	CSAKRSLAGNEQFF
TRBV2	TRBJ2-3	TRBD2	CASSLAGVSTDTQYF
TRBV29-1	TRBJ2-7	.	CSVPAPGSYEQYF
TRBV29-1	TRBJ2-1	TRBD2	CSVGLAGRRNEQFF
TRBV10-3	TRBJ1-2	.	CAISAREIQNYGYTF
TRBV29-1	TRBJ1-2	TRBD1	CSVTGQGHGYTF
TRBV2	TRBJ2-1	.	CASSAGDEQFF
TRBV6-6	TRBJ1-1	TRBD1	CASKGAVTEAFF
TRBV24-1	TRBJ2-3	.	CATSDLRGGSTDTQYF
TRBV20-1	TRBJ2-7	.	CSARGKGFGEQYF
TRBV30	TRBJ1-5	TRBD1	CAWSLTGGWGNQPQHF